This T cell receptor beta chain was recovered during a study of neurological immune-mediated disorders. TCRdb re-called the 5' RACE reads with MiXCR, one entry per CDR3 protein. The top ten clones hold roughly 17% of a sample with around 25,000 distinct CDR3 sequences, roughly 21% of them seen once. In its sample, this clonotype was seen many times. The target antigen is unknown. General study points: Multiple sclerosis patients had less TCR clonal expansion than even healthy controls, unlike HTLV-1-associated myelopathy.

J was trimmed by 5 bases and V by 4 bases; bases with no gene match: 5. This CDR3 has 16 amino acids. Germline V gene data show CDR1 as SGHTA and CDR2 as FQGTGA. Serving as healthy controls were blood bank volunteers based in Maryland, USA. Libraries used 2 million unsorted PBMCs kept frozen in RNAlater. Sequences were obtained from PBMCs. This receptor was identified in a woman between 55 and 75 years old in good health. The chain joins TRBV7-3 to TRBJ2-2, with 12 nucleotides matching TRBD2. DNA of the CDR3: TGTGCCAGCAGCTCGACTAGCGGGAGCAGGACCGGGGAGCTGTTTTTT. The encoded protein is CASSSTSGSRTGELFF.